This passage covers 17 T cell receptor beta chains from one sample sequenced in a study of identical twins. In TCRdb, the 5' RACE reads were re-called with MiXCR into one record per CDR3 protein. The data hold 500,000 to 600,000 distinct CDR3 sequences, with around 20% observed a single time. These same data were also listed under a study on T cells expressing NK-cell markers.

Material: CD4+ T cells sorted from blood. The origin of the receptors is a woman aged 18-29 years in good health.

The CDR3 reads CASSLWVVNTQYF. The DNA for the CDR3 is TGTGCCAGCAGCTTGTGGGTTGTGAATACGCAGTATTTT. V gene TRBV11-2 combines with J gene TRBJ2-3, with D hard to call. The germline CDR1 and CDR2 sequences are SGHAT and FQNNGV. The germline V and J ends were trimmed by 3 bases and 7 bases, with 11 bases remaining between them. This CDR3 spans 13 amino acids. Full variable domain (missing parts from reference TRBV11-2 and TRBJ2-3): EAGVAQSPRYKIIEKRQSVAFWCNPISGHATLYWYQQILGQGPKLLIQFQNNGVVDDSQLPKDRFSAERLKGVDSTLKIQPAKLEDSAVYLCASSLWVVNTQYFGPGTRLTVL.

The chain uses TRBV7-2 and TRBJ2-5, with D perhaps TRBD1 (6 bases). The CDR3 contains 14 residues. The germline V and J ends were trimmed by 4 bases and 5 bases, with 14 bases remaining between them. Germline values: CDR1 SGHTA, CDR2 FQGNSA. The CDR3 DNA reads as TGTGCCAGCAGCTACCAGGGCCAGGGGGAGACCCAGTACTTC. Translated: CASSYQGQGETQYF.

This clonotype was counted between two and nine times. The chain recombines TRBV29-1 with TRBJ2-7, with D perhaps matching TRBD2 (6 bases). V shed 6 bases and J shed 1 base, with 13 bases lying between them. CDR1 and CDR2 (germline): SQVTM, ANQGSEA. The CDR3 contains 13 residues. The CDR3: CSVGNGGSYEQYF. The CDR3 nucleotides read TGCAGCGTGGGCAACGGGGGATCCTACGAGCAGTACTTC.

This clonotype occurred a few times. The V gene is TRBV15, the J gene TRBJ2-3; 10 nucleotides align to TRBD2. CDR3 length equals 15 residues. CDR1 and CDR2 from the germline V gene are LNHNV and YYDKDF (reference sequence). With V trimmed by 0 bases and J by 8 bases, 5 bases remained unmatched. CDR3 amino acids: CATSREVAGGSTQYF. CDR3 DNA: TGTGCCACCAGCAGAGAAGTAGCGGGGGGATCTACGCAGTATTTT.

J is TRBJ1-1 and V is TRBV6-1, with unresolved D. The V end lost 7 bases, the J end lost 0 bases, and 12 bases lay between the germline ends. The CDR3 has 14 residues. Germline V gene sequence: CDR1 MNHNS, CDR2 SASEGT. The CDR3 sequence: CASKVGRLNTEAFF. The CDR3 DNA reads TGTGCCAGCAAAGTCGGACGGTTGAACACTGAAGCTTTCTTT.

This clonotype was found a few times. V is TRBV6-6 and J is TRBJ2-7, with D perhaps matching TRBD1 (5 bases). Germline V gene lookup returns CDR1 MNHNY and CDR2 SVGAGI (reference sequence). Trimming stripped 9 bases from V and 3 bases from J, with 9 bases between. The CDR3 is made up of 11 amino acids. The CDR3 is CASGRDYEQYF. The CDR3 coding sequence is TGTGCCAGTGGCAGGGACTACGAGCAGTACTTC.

The chain carries TRBV9 and TRBJ1-1; no definite D call. Trimming cost V 1 base and J 5 bases, with 15 bases left between them. The CDR3 spans 15 residues. CDR1 SGDLS and CDR2 YYNGEE come from the germline V gene. The CDR3 sequence is CASSVQPETPTEAFF. The CDR3 nucleotides read TGTGCCAGCAGCGTACAACCTGAGACACCAACTGAAGCTTTCTTT. The variable domain in full, completed from reference TRBV9 and TRBJ1-1, reads DSGVTQTPKHLITATGQRVTLRCSPRSGDLSVYWYQQSLDQGLQFLIQYYNGEERAKGNILERFSAQQFPDLHSELNLSSLELGDSALYFCASSVQPETPTEAFFGQGTRLTVV.

The table lists this clonotype with a few counts. The chain is built from TRBV12-3 or TRBV12-4 and TRBJ2-5; 13 nucleotides agree with TRBD2. This CDR3 region has 16 residues. Trimming removed 5 bases from V and 0 bases from J; junction bases left unmatched: 3. The DNA of the CDR3 is TGTGCCAGCAGTACGGGACTAGCGGGGCACCAAGAGACCCAGTACTTC. It translates to CASSTGLAGHQETQYF.

This clonotype was seen only a few times. The V gene is TRBV7-9, the J gene TRBJ1-3; no clear D. V was cut by 9 bases and J by 0 bases, with 15 bases left in between. This CDR3 region has 15 residues. Germline assignment: CDR1 SEHNR and CDR2 FQNEAQ (reference sequence). The CDR3 reads CASGSTSFSGNTIYF. The CDR3 coding sequence is TGTGCCAGTGGGAGCACTTCGTTCTCTGGAAACACCATATATTTT.

The chain joins TRBV12-3 or TRBV12-4 to TRBJ2-7; 7 bases are shared with TRBD2. CDR3 length: 14 amino acids. V lost 8 bases, J lost 3 bases, and 10 bases stayed unmatched. For the CDR3, the DNA is TGTGCCAGCGGGCCGACGGGGGGTTACTACGAGCAGTACTTC. Protein: CASGPTGGYYEQYF.

At least ten counts were recorded for this clonotype. The J gene is TRBJ2-7, the V gene TRBV10-3; possible D gene TRBD2, 6 bases. CDR3 length equals 16 residues. Germline assignment: CDR1 ENHRY and CDR2 SYGVKD. V was pared by 5 bases and J by 6 bases, with 23 bases between. CDR3 sequence: CAISLGAGGFLSEQYF. DNA of the CDR3: TGTGCCATCAGTTTGGGAGCGGGCGGGTTTTTGAGCGAGCAGTACTTC.

CDR3 protein: CASSVRETEAFF. The DNA of the CDR3 is TGTGCCAGCAGCGTCAGAGAAACTGAAGCTTTCTTT. The chain combines TRBV7-9 with TRBJ1-1; D is ambiguous. Germline assignment: CDR1 SEHNR and CDR2 FQNEAQ (reference sequence). The CDR3 is 12 residues long. Trimming left V 5 bases short and J 5 bases short, with 9 bases between.

The genes are TRBV4-3 and TRBJ2-2; the D gene could be TRBD1 or TRBD2 (5 bases each). Germline V gene data show CDR1 as LGHNA and CDR2 as YSLEER. Trimming shortened V by 3 bases and J by 5 bases, and 10 bases separated the two germline ends. The CDR3 runs 14 residues. The CDR3 loop is CASSQGEGTGELFF. The DNA of the CDR3 is TGCGCCAGCAGCCAGGGGGAAGGAACCGGGGAGCTGTTTTTT.

This clonotype was counted only a few times. The V call is TRBV4-3, the J call TRBJ2-2; tentative D call: TRBD2 (5 bases). This CDR3 spans 15 amino acids. CDR1 and CDR2 (germline): LGHNA, YSLEER. V gave up 4 bases and J gave up 4 bases, with 13 bases separating them. Here the CDR3 DNA reads TGCGCCAGCAGCCCAAGCCCTGCGGGCACCGGGGAGCTGTTTTTT. It is translated as CASSPSPAGTGELFF.

The chain is built from TRBV5-5 and TRBJ2-5, with 7 positions matching TRBD1. The CDR3 has 14 amino acids. V gave up 3 bases and J gave up 7 bases; unmatched junction bases: 9. From germline, CDR1 is SGHKS and CDR2 YYEKEE (reference sequence). The CDR3 DNA is TGTGCCAGCAGCTCGTACCGGGACAGCGCGACCCAGTACTTC. Amino acids: CASSSYRDSATQYF.

This clonotype appeared many times. The rearrangement uses TRBV7-2 and TRBJ2-1, with D maybe TRBD1 (6 bases). CDR1 is SGHTA and CDR2 is FQGNSA in the germline V gene. Between the trimmed V and J ends, which lost 2 bases and 7 bases, there was a span of 18 bases. The CDR3 has 16 residues. CDR3 DNA sequence: TGTGCCAGCAGCTTATATGACGCAGGGGTTCGGAATGAGCAGTTCTTC. This gives the protein CASSLYDAGVRNEQFF.

This clonotype was observed a handful of times. The chain employs TRBV29-1 and TRBJ2-7; D uncertain. Trimming removed 6 bases from V and 0 bases from J, with 15 bases in between. Germline V gives CDR1 SQVTM, CDR2 ANQGSEA. The CDR3 is made up of 14 amino acids. CDR3 sequence: CSVIGRGPSYEQYF. CDR3 coding DNA: TGCAGCGTGATCGGAAGAGGCCCCTCCTACGAGCAGTACTTC.